The 12 T cell receptor beta chains below all came from one sample that was sequenced in a study of cytomegalovirus exposure and HLA in healthy donors. PCR used 60 Vbeta primers and 13 Jbeta primers. Libraries were prepared by immunoSEQ multiplex PCR; TCRdb keeps only in-frame clonotypes and omits some of them. The table has under 95,000 clones, around three quarters seen once. Specimen: PBMCs. The receptor source for this set is a male donor in good health and CMV-seronegative.

The chain couples TRBV4-2 to TRBJ1-6; tentatively, D is TRBD1 (6 bases). The V end lost 1 base, the J end lost 5 bases, and 21 bases lay between the germline ends. Germline V gene sequence: CDR1 LGHNA, CDR2 YNFKEQ. This CDR3 contains 19 residues. The CDR3 reads CASSQGPNTNRVDNSPLHF. As DNA, the CDR3 is TGTGCCAGCAGCCAAGGGCCGAACACTAACAGGGTGGATAATTCACCCCTCCACTTT.

The gene calls are TRBV29-1 and TRBJ2-3, with TRBD2 matching 8 bases. V lost 1 base, J lost 4 bases, and 10 bases stayed unmatched. CDR1 is SQVTM, CDR2 ANQGSEA, per germline. There are 16 residues in the CDR3. The CDR3 is CSVEGATSDGPDTQYF. The DNA for the CDR3 is TGCAGCGTTGAAGGCGCGACTAGCGACGGTCCAGATACGCAGTATTTT.

The chain has TRBV27 and TRBJ1-2; TRBD1 matches at 7 bases. Germline V gene sequence: CDR1 MNHEY, CDR2 SMNVEV (reference sequence). The CDR3 runs 16 residues. V shed 6 bases, J shed 10 bases, and the junction held 20 bases outside the gene matches. The CDR3 protein is CASRARALPTGIDYTF. In DNA, the CDR3 is TGTGCCAGCAGAGCCCGGGCTCTTCCGACAGGGATAGACTACACCTTC.

V usage is TRBV5-1 and J usage is TRBJ2-5, with D unclear. Trimming shortened V by 4 bases and J by 0 bases, and 16 bases separated the two germline ends. Per the germline V gene, CDR1 is SGHRS and CDR2 is YFSETQ. There are 16 residues in the CDR3. As DNA, the CDR3 is TGCGCCAGCAGCATGGGCGCTAGTGTGTACCAAGAGACCCAGTACTTC. This codes for CASSMGASVYQETQYF.

This clone was seen a single time. The chain couples TRBV6-6 to TRBJ2-2, with D perhaps matching TRBD2 (6 bases). Looked up from germline, CDR1 is MNHNY and CDR2 is SVGAGI (reference sequence). The CDR3 has 12 residues. The V gene lost 7 bases and the J gene lost 3 bases, with 6 bases spanning the gap. This chain's CDR3 is CASTGDTGELFF. CDR3 DNA: TGTGCCAGCACGGGGGACACCGGGGAGCTGTTTTTT.

V and J are TRBV5-1 and TRBJ2-5, with 10 bases identical to TRBD1. V gave up 7 bases and J gave up 7 bases; unmatched junction bases: 13. The CDR3 runs 15 residues. Germline lookup yields CDR1 SGHRS and CDR2 YFSETQ. DNA for the CDR3: TGCGCCAGCCAACTTAACGCAGGACAGGGGGGGACCCAGTACTTC. This codes for CASQLNAGQGGTQYF.

Notes on this clone: Mismatch with germline at one junction end may stem from a read error. J is TRBJ2-7 and V is TRBV6-5; weak D call: TRBD2 (6 bases). CDR3 length equals 16 residues. Germline values: CDR1 MNHEY, CDR2 SVGAGI. CDR3 sequence reads: CASSYSRTKLSDEQYF. In DNA form, the CDR3 reads TGTGCCAGCAGTTACTCGAGGACTAAACTCTCCGACGAGCAGTACTTC.

The chain has TRBV4-1 and TRBJ1-1; D gene uncertain. Trimming stripped 5 bases from V and 11 bases from J, with 12 bases between. Germline CDR1 and CDR2: MGHRA and YSYEKL. This CDR3 has 11 amino acids. The CDR3 loop reads CASSEGCWAFF. In DNA form, the CDR3 reads TGCGCCAGCAGCGAGGGTTGTTGGGCTTTCTTT.

The gene calls are TRBV6-1 and TRBJ1-2; 7 bases match TRBD1. The junction had 10 bases not matched to a gene; V was cut back by 10 bases and J by 5 bases. The CDR3 sequence is 13 residues long. Germline lookup yields CDR1 MNHNS and CDR2 SASEGT. CDR3 DNA sequence: TGTGCCACCAATTTAGGACAGGAGTATGGCTACACCTTC. This sequence encodes CATNLGQEYGYTF.

This chain links TRBV5-3 with TRBJ2-7, with TRBD2 matching 7 bases. TRBV5-3 is treated as an ORF (open reading frame) with a function not yet certain. This CDR3 contains 13 residues. After removal of 3 bases from V and 5 bases from J, the junction contained 5 bases not matched to a gene. The CDR3 DNA reads TGTGCCAGAAGCTCCGGGGGAGGGGACGAGCAGTACTTC. Translation: CARSSGGGDEQYF.

A few counts support this clone. The chain joins TRBV5-6 to TRBJ1-2, with 8 positions matching TRBD1. CDR1 SGHDT and CDR2 YYEEEE come from the germline V gene. V shed 1 base and J 7 bases; nucleotides not matched to a gene: 12. The length of the CDR3 is 16 residues. CDR3 residues: CASSLRAQGASGGYTF. The CDR3 nucleotides are TGTGCCAGCAGCTTGAGGGCTCAGGGGGCGTCTGGTGGCTACACCTTC.

DNA for the CDR3: TGTGCCAGCAGTTACTCTTATACAGGGAGCAACACTGAAGCTTTCTTT. Its translation: CASSYSYTGSNTEAFF. The chain combines TRBV6-5 with TRBJ1-1; maybe TRBD1 (6 bases). The CDR3 covers 16 residues. Deletions cut 0 bases from V and 2 bases from J, with 13 bases between. Germline CDR1 reads MNHEY; CDR2 reads SVGAGI.